Listed here are 22 T cell receptor beta chains from one sample, sequenced in a study of blood T cell repertoires in COVID-19. TCRdb's table, derived via immunoSEQ multiplex PCR, lists solely in-frame clones and lacks some. The sample includes 99,000 or so clones, about four fifths of them seen just once. The source material was peripheral blood. All receptors come from an older woman with acute or convalescent COVID-19.

The table lists this clone with a count of one. The V gene is TRBV10-3, the J gene TRBJ2-5; the D gene is possibly TRBD2 (6 bases). The CDR3 covers 15 residues. The germline V gene encodes CDR1 ENHRY and CDR2 SYGVKD. V was pared by 3 bases and J by 5 bases, with 16 bases between. This chain's CDR3 is CAISDLAGGGETQYF. CDR3 in DNA: TGTGCCATCAGTGATCTGGCCGGAGGAGGGGAGACCCAGTACTTC.

This sequence joins TRBV2 and TRBJ1-4; no clear D gene. The CDR3 is 14 residues long. Trimming took off 1 base at V and 4 bases at J, with 7 bases between the two ends. Germline V lookup: CDR1 SNHLY, CDR2 FYNNEI. The CDR3 here is CASSEDGINEKLFF. DNA for the CDR3: TGTGCCAGCAGTGAAGACGGGATTAATGAAAAACTGTTTTTT. Combining the CDR3 with reference TRBV2 and TRBJ1-4 gives the whole variable domain EPEVTQTPSHQVTQMGQEVILRCVPISNHLYFYWYRQILGQKVEFLVSFYNNEISEKSEIFDDQFSVERPDGSNFTLKIRSTKLEDSAMYFCASSEDGINEKLFFGSGTQLSVL.

The genes are TRBV28 and TRBJ1-5; no clear D. This CDR3 spans 15 amino acids. Trimming cost V 6 bases and J 1 base, with 13 bases left between them. The germline V gene has CDR1 MDHEN and CDR2 SYDVKM. CDR3 DNA sequence: TGTGCCAGCAGCCCCGCGGGAAAGAGCAATCAGCCCCAGCATTTT. Translation: CASSPAGKSNQPQHF.

This clone was counted between two and nine times. The chain is built from TRBV18 and TRBJ1-1; D is possibly TRBD1 (5 bases). V was cut by 1 base and J by 3 bases, with 12 bases left in between. This CDR3 is 15 amino acids long. Germline V gene data show CDR1 as KGHSH and CDR2 as LQKENI. CDR3 sequence: CASSPLRGIYTEAFF. The CDR3 region has the DNA TGTGCCAGCTCACCACTTCGGGGGATCTACACTGAAGCTTTCTTT.

This clone was seen a handful of times. This sequence joins TRBV21-1 and TRBJ2-7; the D call of TRBD1 is as the table states it, not checked on the DNA. TRBV21-1 is a recognized pseudogene. This CDR3 contains 15 residues. For the CDR3, the DNA is TGTGCCAGCACAAGACCAGGACAGGGCTCCTACGAGCAGTACTTC. Translating it yields CASTRPGQGSYEQYF.

This chain uses TRBV28 with TRBJ2-7; 10 bases match TRBD1. V shed 4 bases and J 4 bases; nucleotides not matched to a gene: 4. Germline-derived CDR1 and CDR2 are MDHEN and SYDVKM. The CDR3 loop spans 14 amino acids. The CDR3 sequence is CASSSRQGAYEQYF. As DNA, the CDR3 is TGTGCCAGCAGTTCCCGACAGGGGGCTTACGAGCAGTACTTC.

The V gene is TRBV7-2, the J gene TRBJ1-6; D is unclear. V was cut by 1 base and J by 10 bases, with 11 bases left in between. CDR1 and CDR2 (germline): SGHTA, FQGNSA. The CDR3 sequence is 14 residues long. The CDR3 nucleotides are TGTGCCAGCAGCTTAGTAACGGGTGAATCACCCCTCCACTTT. This codes for CASSLVTGESPLHF.

This clone was seen only once. This sequence joins TRBV4-3 and TRBJ1-2; no clear D gene. Trimming stripped 6 bases from V and 4 bases from J, with 18 bases between. This CDR3 contains 15 residues. The germline CDR1 and CDR2 sequences are LGHNA and YSLEER. The CDR3 sequence: CASSPRVGVGYGYTF. Written as DNA, the CDR3 is TGCGCCAGCAGTCCGCGAGTCGGGGTAGGCTATGGCTACACCTTC.

The chain is built from TRBV3-1 (or the pseudogene TRBV3-2) and TRBJ2-7; D remains ambiguous. This CDR3 region has 13 residues. V was cut by 1 base and J by 1 base, with 5 bases left in between. Germline V gene lookup returns CDR1 LGHDT and CDR2 YNNKEL (reference sequence). In DNA form, the CDR3 reads TGTGCCAGCAGCCAAGCCTCGTCCTACGAGCAGTACTTC. Translated: CASSQASSYEQYF.

A word on this clone: This same CDR3 is encoded by further DNA sequences in the sample. The CDR3 region is CASSYGGNEQFF. CDR3 coding DNA: TGTGCCAGCAGTTATGGGGGGAATGAGCAGTTCTTC. The chain combines TRBV6-5 with TRBJ2-1; D is possibly TRBD2 (6 bases). The CDR3 is 12 amino acids. CDR1 MNHEY and CDR2 SVGAGI come from the germline V gene. V was pared by 3 bases and J by 7 bases, with 7 bases between.

The chain combines TRBV5-8 with TRBJ2-5, with TRBD2 matching 7 bases. The V gene end was trimmed by 5 bases and the J gene end by 0 bases; junction bases not matched to a gene: 10. Germline loops: CDR1 SGHTS, CDR2 YDEGEE. The CDR3 length is 16 residues. The CDR3 region has the DNA TGTGCCAGCAGGGGAGTAGCGGGTGGGTACCAAGAGACCCAGTACTTC. Translated, it gives CASRGVAGGYQETQYF.

This rearrangement joins TRBV5-1 to TRBJ2-5; TRBD1 might be the D (6 bases). Trimming pared 4 bases from V and 1 base from J, leaving 14 bases between. Germline CDR1 is SGHRS and CDR2 is YFSETQ. CDR3 size: 15 residues. The CDR3 is CASSRVRQVQETQYF. Written as DNA, the CDR3 is TGCGCCAGCAGCAGAGTACGACAGGTCCAAGAGACCCAGTACTTC.

V usage is TRBV28 and J usage is TRBJ2-7; D is uncertain. Germline V gives CDR1 MDHEN, CDR2 SYDVKM. The CDR3 totals 14 residues. With 6 bases removed from V and 4 bases from J, the gap between germline ends came to 16 bases. The CDR3 here is CASSLHVSPYEQYF. CDR3 nucleotides: TGTGCCAGCAGCCTCCATGTGAGCCCTTACGAGCAGTACTTC.

This rearrangement joins TRBV28 to TRBJ1-2; TRBD1 matches 10 bases. The CDR3 covers 15 residues. Trimming at V came to 6 bases and at J to 2 bases, leaving 6 bases not matched to a gene. Germline loops: CDR1 MDHEN, CDR2 SYDVKM. The CDR3 sequence: CASRTGTGANYGYTF. For the CDR3, the DNA is TGTGCCAGCAGAACCGGGACAGGGGCAAACTATGGCTACACCTTC.

The chain uses TRBV30 and TRBJ2-5, with D perhaps being TRBD1 or TRBD2 (5 bases each). V was clipped by 5 bases and J by 4 bases, with 17 bases between them. CDR3 size: 14 residues. Per the germline V gene, CDR1 is GTSNPN and CDR2 is SVGIG (reference sequence). The CDR3 coding sequence is TGTGCCTGGGGGGACGGTAGGGGATCAGAGACCCAGTACTTC. This sequence encodes CAWGDGRGSETQYF.

The rearrangement links TRBV2 to TRBJ2-1, with TRBD2 matching over 12 bases. The CDR3 covers 16 residues. The germline V gene encodes CDR1 SNHLY and CDR2 FYNNEI. Germline trimming cut 8 bases from V and 7 bases from J; bases unmatched to any gene: 12. DNA for the CDR3: TGTGCCAGCGCGCTAGCGGGAGGGAGGGTCGGAAATGAGCAGTTCTTC. Its translation: CASALAGGRVGNEQFF.

This clone was seen more than once but under ten times. This sequence joins TRBV10-2 and TRBJ1-1; 9 nucleotides agree with TRBD1. From germline, CDR1 is WSHSY and CDR2 SAAADI. Unmatched junction bases numbered 4, after V lost 7 bases and J lost 4 bases. CDR3 length: 13 amino acids. This chain's CDR3 is CASKTGGGTEAFF. The DNA for the CDR3 is TGCGCCAGCAAGACAGGGGGTGGCACTGAAGCTTTCTTT.

This chain links TRBV5-1 with TRBJ2-1; D gene unclear. V lost 7 bases, J lost 2 bases, and 4 bases lay in between. The CDR3 has 11 amino acids. CDR1 and CDR2 (germline): SGHRS, YFSETQ. This CDR3 is CASRAYNEQFF. The CDR3, as DNA: TGCGCCAGCCGGGCCTACAATGAGCAGTTCTTC.

The chain couples TRBV19 to TRBJ2-3; TRBD2 matches 7 bases. V shed 8 bases, J shed 4 bases, and the junction held 15 bases outside the gene matches. CDR1 and CDR2 from the germline V gene are LNHDA and SQIVND (reference sequence). The length of the CDR3 is 16 residues. The CDR3 region is CASGLTGGSGPDTQYF. The CDR3 DNA is TGTGCCAGTGGCTTAACTGGCGGGAGTGGGCCAGATACGCAGTATTTT.

This sequence joins TRBV7-2 and TRBJ2-7; 10 bases are a match to TRBD2. The CDR3 contains 15 residues. V shed 5 bases and J 3 bases; nucleotides not matched to a gene: 7. Germline CDR1 and CDR2: SGHTA and FQGNSA. CDR3 coding DNA: TGTGCCAGCAGCCCCCAGCGGGGGGGCCTCTACGAGCAGTACTTC. It is translated as CASSPQRGGLYEQYF.

The chain has TRBV6-5 and TRBJ2-5; the D is unclear. The CDR3 is 15 amino acids. CDR1 is MNHEY, CDR2 SVGAGI, per germline. V lost 0 bases and J 5 bases, leaving 13 bases between the germline ends. The CDR3 DNA follows: TGTGCCAGCAGTTACTCGAGTACCCCCGGGGAGACCCAGTACTTC. It is translated as CASSYSSTPGETQYF.

The chain recombines TRBV18 with TRBJ1-4; a weak D match, TRBD1 (5 bases). CDR3 size: 15 residues. Germline CDR1 KGHSH, CDR2 LQKENI. V was cut by 3 bases and J by 7 bases, with 15 bases left in between. CDR3 coding DNA: TGTGCCAGCTCACCGGTCCTCGACAGCGCTGAAAAACTGTTTTTT. Its protein product is CASSPVLDSAEKLFF. The variable domain in full, completed from reference TRBV18 and TRBJ1-4, reads NAGVMQNPRHLVRRRGQEARLRCSPMKGHSHVYWYRQLPEEGLKFMVYLQKENIIDESGMPKERFSAEFPKEGPSILRIQQVVRGDSAAYFCASSPVLDSAEKLFFGSGTQLSVL.